This T cell receptor (beta chain) was sequenced for a study of T cell responses to AZD1222 COVID-19 vaccine. Using immunoSEQ multiplex PCR, the repertoire was profiled, and TCRdb retains in-frame clones only, with some absent. This table holds 150,000 to 200,000 clones, approximately 93% found once. This CDR3 spans 14 amino acids. Trimming removed 3 bases at V and 1 base at J, with 10 bases between. Germline CDR1 is SGHRS and CDR2 is YFSETQ. The clonotype was recovered from an adult in good health. The sample was peripheral blood, taken on day 0 of AZD1222 vaccination. The V call is TRBV5-1, the J call TRBJ1-1, with D possibly TRBD1 on 5 matching bases. The CDR3 region has the DNA TGCGCCAGCAGCTGGATAACAGGGAACACTGAAGCTTTCTTT. Amino acid sequence: CASSWITGNTEAFF.